The next 8 T cell receptor beta chains were all read from a single sample in a study of beta chain features in type 1 diabetes. Expressed TCRB transcripts were sequenced because the entire RNA isolate underwent reverse transcription. TCRdb's copy holds only in-frame clones and misses some; the assay was immunoSEQ multiplex PCR. This sample has hundreds of thousands of clones, with 30% found just once. Sequenced input: naive CD4+ T cells from blood. These receptors were obtained from a man aged 18 to 29 in good health.

The chain couples TRBV5-1 to TRBJ2-7, with D perhaps being TRBD1 or TRBD2 (5 bases each). The germline V and J ends were trimmed by 4 bases and 4 bases, with 18 bases remaining between them. The CDR3 spans 15 residues. Germline V gives CDR1 SGHRS, CDR2 YFSETQ. The CDR3 is CASSDRDGGRYEQYF. The CDR3 DNA reads TGCGCCAGCAGCGACCGGGACGGAGGTCGATACGAGCAGTACTTC.

The CDR3 DNA reads TGTGCCGGGGGTCGGACAGGCGACACCGGGGAGCTGTTTTTT. Translating it yields CAGGRTGDTGELFF. The chain uses TRBV6-6 and TRBJ2-2; 7 bases fit TRBD1. Germline V CDR1 and CDR2: MNHNY, SVGAGI (reference sequence). Trimming removed 11 bases from V and 3 bases from J; junction bases left unmatched: 9. This CDR3 is built from 14 residues.

The gene calls are TRBV4-1 and TRBJ1-2; D not resolved. V gave up 3 bases and J gave up 1 base, with 6 bases separating them. CDR3 length: 13 residues. Germline V gene data show CDR1 as MGHRA and CDR2 as YSYEKL. CDR3 sequence (DNA): TGCGCCAGCAGCCACTCACATAACTATGGCTACACCTTC. This gives the protein CASSHSHNYGYTF.

V gene TRBV7-3 combines with J gene TRBJ2-7; D uncertain. CDR3 length: 14 residues. Germline V gives CDR1 SGHTA, CDR2 FQGTGA. Trimming took 1 base from V and 1 from J, leaving 8 bases between them. The DNA of the CDR3 is TGTGCCAGCAGCTTAAGCGCTGGGTCCTACGAGCAGTACTTC. Protein product: CASSLSAGSYEQYF.

This clone was observed a few times. V is TRBV10-3 and J is TRBJ2-1, with D unclear. This CDR3 is built from 13 residues. Germline CDR1 is ENHRY and CDR2 is SYGVKD. The ends were cut back, 3 bases at V and 4 bases at J, with 7 bases in the middle. The CDR3 reads CAISDLKYNEQFF. Written as DNA, the CDR3 is TGTGCCATCAGTGACCTTAAGTACAATGAGCAGTTCTTC.

The rearrangement uses TRBV25-1 and TRBJ2-2; D is perhaps TRBD1 or TRBD2 (5 bases each). CDR1 and CDR2 (germline): MGHDK, SYGVNS. This CDR3 has 13 residues. Trimming took 9 bases from V and 7 from J, leaving 15 bases between them. The CDR3 sequence: CARGDASGGELFF. In DNA form, the CDR3 reads TGTGCCAGAGGGGACGCGTCTGGCGGGGAGCTGTTTTTT.

In its sample, this clone was seen a few times. J is TRBJ2-5 and V is TRBV4-2; D remains ambiguous. With 0 bases removed from V and 0 bases from J, the gap between germline ends came to 5 bases. The CDR3 has 14 amino acids. Germline CDR1 is LGHNA and CDR2 is YNFKEQ. CDR3: CASSQDPNQETQYF. CDR3 DNA: TGTGCCAGCAGCCAAGATCCGAACCAAGAGACCCAGTACTTC.

This clone was seen more than once but under ten times. The chain links TRBV7-2 to TRBJ2-7, with 13 bases that match TRBD2. J was trimmed by 5 bases and V by 5 bases; bases with no gene match: 6. The CDR3 sequence is 15 residues long. The germline V gene encodes CDR1 SGHTA and CDR2 FQGNSA. CDR3 amino acids: CASSSTSGRVNEQYF. The CDR3 region has the DNA TGTGCCAGCAGCAGCACTAGCGGGAGGGTCAACGAGCAGTACTTC. Drawing the rest from reference TRBV7-2 and TRBJ2-7, the complete variable domain is GAGVSQSPSNKVTEKGKDVELRCDPISGHTALYWYRQSLGQGLEFLIYFQGNSAPDKSGLPSDRFSAERTGGSVSTLTIQRTQQEDSAVYLCASSSTSGRVNEQYFGPGTRLTVT.